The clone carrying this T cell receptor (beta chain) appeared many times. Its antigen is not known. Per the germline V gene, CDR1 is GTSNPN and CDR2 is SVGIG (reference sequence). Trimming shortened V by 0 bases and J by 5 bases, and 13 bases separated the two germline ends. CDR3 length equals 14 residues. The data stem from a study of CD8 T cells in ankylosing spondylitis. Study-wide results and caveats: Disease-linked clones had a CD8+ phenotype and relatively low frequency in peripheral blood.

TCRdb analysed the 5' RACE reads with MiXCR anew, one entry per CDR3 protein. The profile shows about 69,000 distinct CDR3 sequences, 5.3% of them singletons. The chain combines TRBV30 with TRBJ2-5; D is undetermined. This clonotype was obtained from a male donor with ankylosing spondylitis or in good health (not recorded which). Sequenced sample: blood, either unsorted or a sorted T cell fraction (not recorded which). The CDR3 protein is CAWSVFLSPETQYF. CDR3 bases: TGTGCCTGGAGTGTATTCTTATCCCCCGAGACCCAGTACTTC.